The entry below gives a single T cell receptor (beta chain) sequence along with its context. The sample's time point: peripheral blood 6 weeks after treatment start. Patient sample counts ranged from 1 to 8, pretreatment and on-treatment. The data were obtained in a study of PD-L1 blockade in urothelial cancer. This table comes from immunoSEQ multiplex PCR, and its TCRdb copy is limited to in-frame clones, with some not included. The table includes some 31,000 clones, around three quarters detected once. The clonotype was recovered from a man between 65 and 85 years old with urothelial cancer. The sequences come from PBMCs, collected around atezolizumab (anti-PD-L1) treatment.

The CDR3 spells CASNQANYGYTF. In DNA, the CDR3 is TGTGCCAGCAATCAGGCTAACTATGGCTACACCTTC. The rearrangement joins TRBV6-6 to TRBJ1-2, with D uncertain. The V gene lost 7 bases and the J gene lost 0 bases, with 6 bases spanning the gap. Per the germline V gene, CDR1 is MNHNY and CDR2 is SVGAGI (reference sequence). This CDR3 region has 12 residues.